These 4 T cell receptor beta chains were sequenced from one sample in a study of cytomegalovirus exposure and HLA in healthy donors. Repertoires were generated with immunoSEQ multiplex PCR, while TCRdb's copy carries only in-frame clones and drops some. The sample contains about 260,000 clones, 90% of which appear only once. The sample was PBMCs. The receptors shown here come from a woman in her 30s in good health and CMV-seronegative.

The V call is TRBV7-8, the J call TRBJ2-3; D might be TRBD1 (6 bases). V lost 5 bases to trimming and J lost 3 bases, with 15 bases between them. This CDR3 comprises 15 residues. Germline CDR1 and CDR2: SGHVS and FQNEAQ. CDR3 residues: CASSVPGTKTDTQYF. The CDR3 nucleotides are TGTGCCAGCAGCGTACCCGGGACAAAAACAGATACGCAGTATTTT.

The chain has TRBV23-1 and TRBJ2-7; D gene ambiguous. TRBV23-1 is marked as an open reading frame, function uncertain. Deletions cut 2 bases from V and 2 bases from J, with 13 bases between. This CDR3 is built from 15 residues. The CDR3 reads CASSQLDITTYEQYF. Here the CDR3 DNA reads TGCGCCAGCAGTCAACTAGACATAACCACCTACGAGCAGTACTTC.

V is TRBV5-1 and J is TRBJ2-5; TRBD2 matches 7 bases. Unmatched junction bases numbered 10, after V lost 4 bases and J lost 4 bases. Germline lookup yields CDR1 SGHRS and CDR2 YFSETQ. The CDR3 length is 15 residues. In nucleotides, the CDR3 is TGCGCCAGCAGCCTGGCCGGGAGGCCATCAGAGACCCAGTACTTC. Translated, it gives CASSLAGRPSETQYF.

This clone appeared a single time. The V call is TRBV7-8, the J call TRBJ1-1; the D is unclear. Germline assignment: CDR1 SGHVS and CDR2 FQNEAQ. The CDR3 is 15 amino acids. V was shortened by 5 bases and J by 0 bases, with 13 bases between the two germline ends. The CDR3 is CASSQSRWVNTEAFF. In DNA form, the CDR3 reads TGTGCCAGCAGCCAAAGTCGGTGGGTGAACACTGAAGCTTTCTTT.